Below, 30 T cell receptor beta chains from the same sample are listed, as sequenced in a study of CD8+ T cells in alopecia areata. cDNA reverse transcribed from extracted RNA served as the sequencing template. Clones were read by immunoSEQ multiplex PCR, and TCRdb kept only the in-frame ones, dropping some. The data hold under 75,000 clones, with about half observed a single time. Sequences were derived from CD8+ T cells sorted from blood, sampled at week 0. The receptor source for this set is a human donor with alopecia areata.

This clone showed up just a few times. This rearrangement joins TRBV29-1 to TRBJ2-3; D might be TRBD2 (5 bases). The CDR3 extends over 10 amino acids. Germline V gene data show CDR1 as SQVTM and CDR2 as ANQGSEA. The germline V and J ends were trimmed by 8 bases and 8 bases, with 11 bases remaining between them. The DNA of the CDR3 is TGCAGCACGCACCGGGGTACGCAGTATTTT. Its protein is CSTHRGTQYF.

This clone was detected many times. The rearrangement uses TRBV28 and TRBJ1-3; D is unresolved. V shed 7 bases and J shed 0 bases, with 13 bases lying between them. This CDR3 region has 15 residues. Germline V gene sequence: CDR1 MDHEN, CDR2 SYDVKM. The CDR3 spells CASTQDGSSGNTIYF. Written as DNA, the CDR3 is TGTGCCAGCACCCAGGACGGAAGCTCTGGAAACACCATATATTTT.

The rearrangement uses TRBV14 and TRBJ2-6, with 8 positions matching TRBD1. CDR3 length: 17 residues. CDR1 is SGHDN and CDR2 is FVKESK in the germline V gene. The trim removed 5 bases at V and 0 bases at J, leaving 6 bases unmatched. The CDR3 bases are TGTGCCAGCAGCAGGCGGGACAGGCCCTCTGGGGCCAACGTCCTGACTTTC. Amino acids: CASSRRDRPSGANVLTF.

The chain joins TRBV18 to TRBJ2-7; possible D gene TRBD2, 5 bases. This CDR3 is built from 13 residues. Trimming shortened V by 0 bases and J by 3 bases, and 6 bases separated the two germline ends. Germline CDR1 is KGHSH and CDR2 is LQKENI. CDR3 sequence reads: CASSPPGNYEQYF. In nucleotides, the CDR3 is TGTGCCAGCTCACCACCCGGGAACTACGAGCAGTACTTC.

This rearrangement joins TRBV14 to TRBJ2-1; tentatively, D is TRBD1 (6 bases). This CDR3 has 12 amino acids. Trimming stripped 4 bases from V and 12 bases from J, with 13 bases between. Germline V gene data show CDR1 as SGHDN and CDR2 as FVKESK. This chain's CDR3 is CASSLGGWGQFF. The CDR3 DNA reads as TGTGCCAGCAGCCTAGGGGGATGGGGGCAGTTCTTC.

This clone occurred a few times. The chain is built from TRBV19 and TRBJ1-1; D possibly corresponds to TRBD1 (5 bases). CDR1 is LNHDA and CDR2 is SQIVND in the germline V gene (reference sequence). The V gene lost 2 bases and the J gene lost 1 base, with 8 bases spanning the gap. This CDR3 contains 14 residues. CDR3 nucleotides: TGTGCCAGTAGTATAAGGGGAGCGAACACTGAAGCTTTCTTT. This gives the protein CASSIRGANTEAFF.

This sequence joins TRBV7-9 and TRBJ2-7, with 11 positions matching TRBD2. The ends lost 4 bases at V and 4 bases at J; junction bases unmatched: 6. Per germline, CDR1 SEHNR and CDR2 FQNEAQ (reference sequence). This CDR3 spans 15 amino acids. CDR3 region: CASSYTSGSLYEQYF. The CDR3 DNA is TGTGCCAGCAGCTATACTAGCGGGAGTTTGTACGAGCAGTACTTC.

This clone appeared a few times. The rearrangement joins TRBV21-1 to TRBJ2-7; whether TRBD1, the table's D call, matches the DNA was not checked. TRBV21-1 is an annotated pseudogene. CDR3 length equals 15 residues. CDR3 DNA: TGTGCCAGCAGCCGAATCCCCGGGACAGCATACGAGCAGTACTTC. Translated: CASSRIPGTAYEQYF.

This clone was seen more than once but under ten times. The genes are TRBV29-1 and TRBJ2-3, with D possibly TRBD2 on 6 matching bases. V lost 6 bases, J lost 4 bases, and 20 bases lay in between. Germline V gene data show CDR1 as SQVTM and CDR2 as ANQGSEA. CDR3 length equals 15 residues. The CDR3 sequence is CSVELTSPPADTQYF. The DNA for the CDR3 is TGCAGCGTCGAACTTACTAGCCCGCCTGCAGATACGCAGTATTTT.

This chain connects TRBV6-5 to TRBJ2-1; 10 bases are a match to TRBD2. Germline CDR1 and CDR2: MNHEY and SVGAGI. The CDR3 is made up of 16 amino acids. Germline trimming cut 2 bases from V and 9 bases from J; bases unmatched to any gene: 10. CDR3 coding DNA: TGTGCCAGCAGTTACGGGAGCGGGAGGGTTCGGGGTGAGCAGTTCTTC. It yields the protein CASSYGSGRVRGEQFF.

This clone came up a few times. The gene calls are TRBV28 and TRBJ2-7; D not certain. This CDR3 has 15 residues. Trimming left V 6 bases short and J 2 bases short, with 17 bases between. Germline V gene lookup returns CDR1 MDHEN and CDR2 SYDVKM. The CDR3 sequence: CASRKSTERTYEQYF. The CDR3 coding sequence is TGTGCCAGCAGAAAATCGACCGAAAGAACCTACGAGCAGTACTTC.

The rearrangement joins TRBV5-4 to TRBJ1-2; unclear D gene. CDR1 SGHNT and CDR2 YYREEE come from the germline V gene (reference sequence). The length of the CDR3 is 14 residues. V was shortened by 1 base and J by 7 bases, with 14 bases between the two germline ends. The CDR3 region is CASSLNVDPSGYTF. The CDR3 DNA follows: TGTGCCAGCAGCTTGAACGTAGACCCATCTGGCTACACCTTC.

This clone came up a few times. This chain joins TRBV30 and TRBJ2-1; D tentatively fits TRBD1 or TRBD2 (7 bases each). The ends were cut back, 8 bases at V and 7 bases at J, with 24 bases in the middle. Germline CDR1 is GTSNPN and CDR2 is SVGIG (reference sequence). The CDR3 contains 15 residues. The CDR3 sequence is CASGTGTASTNEQFF. The DNA of the CDR3 is TGTGCCAGCGGGACCGGGACAGCGAGTACTAATGAGCAGTTCTTC.

The genes are TRBV27 and TRBJ2-1; D is unclear. Germline V gives CDR1 MNHEY, CDR2 SMNVEV (reference sequence). Between the trimmed V and J ends, which lost 5 bases and 0 bases, there was a span of 11 bases. This CDR3 is built from 15 residues. Here the CDR3 DNA reads TGTGCCAGCAGTCGAAATCCAAGCTCCTACAATGAGCAGTTCTTC. Amino acids: CASSRNPSSYNEQFF.

V usage is TRBV4-1 and J usage is TRBJ2-5, with TRBD1 matching 8 bases. The CDR3 consists of 15 residues. The V gene end was trimmed by 5 bases and the J gene end by 0 bases; junction bases not matched to a gene: 5. The V gene's germline CDR1 is MGHRA and CDR2 YSYEKL. The CDR3 region has the DNA TGCGCCAGCAGCTACAGGACAGGGAACCAAGAGACCCAGTACTTC. Residues: CASSYRTGNQETQYF.

The V call is TRBV29-1, the J call TRBJ2-1; D uncertain. Germline values: CDR1 SQVTM, CDR2 ANQGSEA. V lost 4 bases to trimming and J lost 6 bases, with 4 bases between them. The CDR3 runs 10 residues. The CDR3 coding sequence is TGCAGCGTTGTGTTCAATGAGCAGTTCTTC. Translated: CSVVFNEQFF.

This clone was seen a handful of times. The chain recombines TRBV7-6 with TRBJ2-1, with D possibly TRBD2 on 6 matching bases. The CDR3 spans 16 residues. V was shortened by 5 bases and J by 7 bases, with 21 bases between the two germline ends. Per germline, CDR1 SGHVS and CDR2 FNYEAQ. CDR3 sequence reads: CASSAVGGSVNNEQFF. The CDR3 region has the DNA TGTGCCAGCAGCGCCGTTGGGGGGAGTGTAAATAATGAGCAGTTCTTC.

This clone has only a few counts. The CDR3: CSVGFGNEQFF. Written as DNA, the CDR3 is TGCAGCGTAGGGTTCGGGAATGAGCAGTTCTTC. The chain links TRBV29-1 to TRBJ2-1; D is uncertain. V lost 6 bases to trimming and J lost 7 bases, with 10 bases between them. The CDR3 covers 11 residues. The germline gives CDR1 SQVTM, CDR2 ANQGSEA.

This clone was seen a few times. The rearrangement links TRBV7-6 to TRBJ2-7; 12 bases map to TRBD2. The V and J ends lost 5 bases and 6 bases, in that order; junction bases with no gene match: 11. The CDR3 runs to 16 residues. CDR1 SGHVS and CDR2 FNYEAQ come from the germline V gene. The CDR3 loop reads CASSPTSGGLAGEQYF. The CDR3 DNA follows: TGTGCCAGCAGCCCCACTAGCGGGGGGCTTGCGGGCGAGCAGTACTTC.

By frequency in the sample, this clone is medium-sized. The gene calls are TRBV2 and TRBJ2-7, with D tentatively TRBD2 (7 bases). V lost 2 bases and J 4 bases, leaving 21 bases between the germline ends. The CDR3 is 17 amino acids. Germline CDR1 is SNHLY and CDR2 is FYNNEI. CDR3 protein: CASSEFGRRGPEYEQYF. The CDR3 region has the DNA TGTGCCAGCAGTGAATTCGGTCGGCGGGGGCCCGAATACGAGCAGTACTTC.

The rearrangement links TRBV29-1 to TRBJ1-2, with D unclear. Germline CDR1 SQVTM, CDR2 ANQGSEA. V was trimmed by 7 bases and J by 4 bases, leaving 4 bases between them. The CDR3 spans 9 residues. CDR3 coding DNA: TGCAGCGCGGTCTATGGCTACACCTTC. Encoded protein: CSAVYGYTF.

The chain is built from TRBV29-1 and TRBJ2-4; D is possibly TRBD1 (7 bases). The CDR3 has 13 amino acids. V was cut by 5 bases and J by 8 bases, with 16 bases left in between. Looked up from germline, CDR1 is SQVTM and CDR2 is ANQGSEA. The CDR3 nucleotides are TGCAGCGTTTCAGGGGGGCGCGTTGACATTCAGTACTTC. Protein: CSVSGGRVDIQYF.

The rearrangement uses TRBV6-5 and TRBJ2-3; D not certain. The germline V and J ends were trimmed by 0 bases and 0 bases, with 10 bases remaining between them. The CDR3 has 16 residues. CDR1 is MNHEY and CDR2 is SVGAGI in the germline V gene. The CDR3 is CASSYSIDTSTDTQYF. DNA for the CDR3: TGTGCCAGCAGTTACTCGATAGACACTAGCACAGATACGCAGTATTTT.

This rearrangement joins TRBV11-1 to TRBJ2-3; 8 positions agree with TRBD2. In germline, CDR1 is SGHAT, CDR2 FQDESV (reference sequence). The CDR3 sequence is 15 residues long. V was clipped by 6 bases and J by 5 bases; unmatched bases: 10. This chain's CDR3 is CASSTSGRLGDTQYF. As DNA, the CDR3 is TGTGCCAGCAGTACAAGCGGGAGATTGGGAGATACGCAGTATTTT.

This chain joins TRBV4-1 and TRBJ2-7, with D unclear. Germline-derived CDR1 and CDR2 are MGHRA and YSYEKL. V dropped 4 bases and J dropped 5 bases, with 15 bases sitting between them. CDR3 length: 14 residues. The CDR3: CASSPRLGLNEQYF. The CDR3 nucleotides are TGCGCCAGCAGCCCCAGATTAGGGCTAAACGAGCAGTACTTC.

The chain links TRBV19 to TRBJ2-1; no clear D. The CDR3 length is 14 residues. The V end was cut by 8 bases, the J end by 10 bases, with 21 bases between. CDR1 is LNHDA, CDR2 SQIVND, per germline (reference sequence). The CDR3 DNA is TGTGCCAGTCGCTTTAACGCTGGGCAGGAAGAGCAGTTCTTC. It codes for CASRFNAGQEEQFF.

The rearrangement links TRBV5-6 to TRBJ2-7; TRBD2 might be the D (7 bases). The length of the CDR3 is 17 residues. CDR1 is SGHDT and CDR2 is YYEEEE in the germline V gene. The germline V and J ends were trimmed by 4 bases and 0 bases, with 20 bases remaining between them. This CDR3 reads CASSPGVGGGFSYEQYF. CDR3 coding DNA: TGTGCCAGCAGCCCAGGGGTGGGCGGGGGCTTCTCCTACGAGCAGTACTTC.

CDR3 in amino acids: CASSQTVFYEQYF. For the CDR3, the DNA is TGCGCCAGCAGCCAGACAGTATTCTACGAGCAGTACTTC. The V and J genes are TRBV4-1 and TRBJ2-7; possible D gene TRBD1, 5 bases. V was clipped by 3 bases and J by 3 bases, with 9 bases between them. Germline V gene data show CDR1 as MGHRA and CDR2 as YSYEKL. This CDR3 has 13 amino acids.

CDR3 region: CSASGGSTDTQYF. Here the CDR3 DNA reads TGCAGCGCCTCCGGGGGAAGCACAGATACGCAGTATTTT. The rearrangement links TRBV29-1 to TRBJ2-3; D perhaps matches TRBD2 (6 bases). The CDR3 runs 13 residues. Germline CDR1 SQVTM, CDR2 ANQGSEA. With 7 bases removed from V and 0 bases from J, the gap between germline ends came to 11 bases.

Concerning this clone: The sample holds other DNA sequences that translate to the same CDR3. Here the CDR3 DNA reads TGCAGCGTTGAAGGAGGGTCGTCGGGGGGGACCGGGAATGAGCAGTTCTTC. This translates into CSVEGGSSGGTGNEQFF. This chain uses TRBV29-1 with TRBJ2-1, with 8 bases aligning to TRBD2. V lost 1 base, J lost 7 bases, and 15 bases stayed unmatched. Germline-derived CDR1 and CDR2 are SQVTM and ANQGSEA. This CDR3 region has 17 residues.